This entry features one T cell receptor beta chain sequence. The CDR3 spans 13 residues. The germline V gene encodes CDR1 SQVTM and CDR2 ANQGSEA. V shed 7 bases, J shed 1 base, and the junction held 4 bases outside the gene matches. The source of the sample is a study of identical twins. It was template switching that added a universal primer site, and there were unique molecular identifiers on the cDNA. TCRdb used MiXCR to reprocess the 5' RACE reads, holding one entry per CDR3 protein. Of approximately 500,000 distinct CDR3 sequences listed, 20% to 30% are singletons. The data also belong to a second study, concerning T cells expressing NK-cell markers. That report adds: The use of an anti-gamma-delta TCR antibody, which was added in several experiments, restricted sorting to T cells expressing alpha-beta TCR. A range of about 1.0-7.5% of CD8+ T cells consisted of dominant NKG2C+ clonotypes in 5 to 7 donors. The HCMV specificity of the expanded NKG2C+ T cell clones stayed unresolved.

The rearrangement links TRBV29-1 to TRBJ1-1, with TRBD1 matching over 9 bases. The specimen was CD4+ T cells sorted from blood. The sequence was obtained from a woman between 18 and 30 years old in good health. CDR3 residues: CSGGQGTNTEAFF. The CDR3, as DNA: TGCAGCGGGGGACAGGGCACGAACACTGAAGCTTTCTTT.